A selection of T cell receptor beta chains follows, all from one sample in a study of cytomegalovirus exposure and HLA in healthy donors. The method was immunoSEQ multiplex PCR; TCRdb's version includes in-frame clones alone and lacks a portion of them. The sample lists about 200,000 clones; 73% were seen once. Sequencing input: PBMCs. The source of these receptors is a woman aged 25-40 years in good health and CMV-seronegative. CDR3s include the opening cysteine and the closing phenylalanine or tryptophan. D genes are given only for firm matches. A clone size is listed for some rows: how often the clone was seen (once, few, many), or a class if it is expanded.

once,TRBD1,TRBV2,TRBJ2-7,TGTGCCAGTATAAAACAGGGGACCTCCAACGAGCAGTACTTC,CASIKQGTSNEQYF
-,TRBD1,TRBV19,TRBJ1-2,TGTGCCAGTAGTCCTCCGGGACAGGGGGCGCGTGGCTACACCTTC,CASSPPGQGARGYTF
-,-,TRBV5-5,TRBJ2-3,TGTGCCAGCAGCTTGGCCGGGTTGGAGGGCAACACAGATACGCAGTATTTT,CASSLAGLEGNTDTQYF
-,TRBD1,TRBV4-3,TRBJ2-3,TGCGCCAGCAGCCAAGAGACAGGGGGCCGCGATACGCAGTATTTT,CASSQETGGRDTQYF
-,-,TRBV11-2,TRBJ2-5,TGTGCCAGCAGCTTAGGCCCAGGGCAGGAGACCCAGTACTTC,CASSLGPGQETQYF
-,-,TRBV5-1,TRBJ2-1,TGCGCCAGCAGCTTGGAGAGCTCCTACAATGAGCAGTTCTTC,CASSLESSYNEQFF
-,TRBD1,TRBV7-2,TRBJ2-2,TGTGCCAGCAGCTTAGCTGGGACAGGGGCAAAGGGCACCGGGGAGCTGTTTTTT,CASSLAGTGAKGTGELFF
-,TRBD2,TRBV4-3,TRBJ2-1,TGCGCCAGCAGCCAAGAAATCCAGACTAGCGTCGGTGAGCAGTTCTTC,CASSQEIQTSVGEQFF
once,-,TRBV6-6,TRBJ1-4,TGTGCCAGCAGTTACAGGCGGCGGCCAACTAATGAAAAACTGTTTTTT,CASSYRRRPTNEKLFF
-,-,TRBV25-1,TRBJ1-2,TGTGCCAGCAGTGACATGGCGGGGGTCTCCTATGGCTACACCTTC,CASSDMAGVSYGYTF
-,-,TRBV9,TRBJ2-1,TGTGCCAGCAGCACCCGACCCACAGGAGACTCCTACAATGAGCAGTTCTTC,CASSTRPTGDSYNEQFF